This TCR beta chain was identified in a study of T-cell memory formation after mild COVID-19. UMIs and sample barcodes were carried by the TCR alpha and TCR beta cDNA libraries that 5'RACE produced using constant-segment primers. TCRdb re-derived calls from the 5' RACE reads in MiXCR, one entry per CDR3 protein. The data show about 340,000 distinct CDR3 sequences, with under 25% seen just once and around 12% held by the top ten. Study observations and caveats: CD4+ contracting clones were found mainly in CM and EM, and CD8+ ones in EMRA. Cross-reactive memory appears to have joined, as suggested by some responding clones showing up in pre-infection memory.

Trimming stripped 4 bases from V and 3 bases from J, with 7 bases between. There are 13 residues in the CDR3. Germline loops: CDR1 SGHDN, CDR2 FVKESK. In its sample, this clonotype was seen a few times. What it binds is unknown. This sequence joins TRBV14 and TRBJ2-1; D is unclear. The TCR originated in an adult woman who had mild COVID-19 (a few samples of this study predate the infection). Cell type and time point are not known. What was sequenced was PBMCs or a T cell subset sorted from them (not recorded which). The CDR3 DNA reads as TGTGCCAGCAGCCGAAAGGGCTACAATGAGCAGTTCTTC. Its protein product is CASSRKGYNEQFF.